The rows below give T cell receptor beta chains drawn from one sample of a study of PD-1 blockade in classical Hodgkin lymphoma. Data came from immunoSEQ multiplex PCR; TCRdb stores just in-frame clones and leaves some out. The table includes about 16,000 clones, 84% detected once. The sample consisted of peripheral blood mononuclear cells (PBMCs). The receptors were gathered from a human donor with classical Hodgkin lymphoma. CDR3s include the opening cysteine and the closing phenylalanine or tryptophan. D genes are given only for firm matches. A row's size may be missing; if present it is once, few, many or a size class.

>TRBJ1-5|TRBD1|TRBV9|.
CASSVGQSNQPQHF
TGTGCCAGCAGCGTGGGACAGAGCAATCAGCCCCAGCATTTT
>TRBJ2-7|.|TRBV5-1|.
CASSLPDRYEQYF
TGCGCCAGCAGCTTGCCGGACAGATACGAGCAGTACTTC
>TRBJ2-7|.|TRBV28|.
CASSTVTGGVFYEQYF
TGTGCCAGCAGTACCGTAACAGGGGGGGTTTTCTACGAGCAGTACTTC
>TRBJ1-5|.|TRBV27|.
CASSLIGYSNQPQHF
TGTGCCAGCAGTTTGATCGGGTATAGCAATCAGCCCCAGCATTTT
>TRBJ2-5|.|TRBV28|.
CASSLFPSRETQYF
TGTGCCAGCAGTTTATTTCCGTCAAGAGAGACCCAGTACTTC
>TRBJ2-7|.|TRBV6-1|.
CASSEGNFLNEQYF
TGTGCCAGCAGTGAAGGCAACTTCCTAAACGAGCAGTACTTC
>TRBJ2-7|.|TRBV11-3|.
CASSAGHYEQYF
TGTGCTAGCAGCGCGGGACACTACGAGCAGTACTTC
>TRBJ1-1|.|TRBV19|.
CASSISGVGTEAFF
TGTGCCAGTAGTATTAGCGGGGTTGGCACTGAAGCTTTCTTT
>TRBJ1-2|TRBD1|TRBV28|once
CASSSPLQGAEGYTF
TGTGCCAGCAGTTCCCCCCTTCAGGGGGCGGAAGGCTACACCTTC
>TRBJ1-2|TRBD1|TRBV28|once
CASRPGDREGGYTF
TGTGCCAGCAGACCGGGAGACAGGGAGGGTGGCTACACCTTC
>TRBJ1-4|TRBD1|TRBV10-3|.
CAISTGGEREKLFF
TGTGCCATCAGCACAGGGGGCGAGAGGGAAAAACTGTTTTTT
>TRBJ2-6|.|TRBV12-5|.
CASGLVSLDVGFGPGANVLTF
TGTGCTAGTGGTTTGGTATCTCTGGACGTCGGGTTTGGCCCTGGGGCCAACGTCCTGACTTTC
>TRBJ1-2|.|TRBV2|.
CASSDGFSANYGYTF
TGTGCTAGCAGCGACGGATTTTCAGCTAACTATGGCTACACCTTC
>TRBJ2-7|TRBD2|TRBV28|.
CASSSGGGILHYEQYF
TGTGCCAGCAGTTCTGGGGGGGGAATCCTCCACTACGAGCAGTACTTC
>TRBJ2-1|.|TRBV4-1|.
CASSQGGETMEQFF
TGCGCCAGCAGCCAAGGGGGGGAGACAATGGAGCAGTTCTTC
>TRBJ1-1|.|TRBV6-4|.
CASSEGRGTEAFF
TGTGCCAGCAGTGAAGGGAGGGGCACTGAAGCTTTCTTT
>TRBJ1-2|.|TRBV7-2|.
CASSFQFSLVGYTF
TGTGCCAGCAGCTTCCAGTTCTCTTTGGTTGGCTACACCTTC
>TRBJ1-1|TRBD1|TRBV9|few
CASSSGTGTEAFF
TGTGCCAGCAGCTCCGGGACAGGGACTGAAGCTTTCTTT
>TRBJ2-5|.|TRBV2|.
CASEYQETQYF
TGTGCCAGTGAGTACCAAGAGACCCAGTACTTC
>TRBJ1-6|.|TRBV25-1|.
CASSDWDGYNSPLHF
TGTGCCAGCAGTGATTGGGACGGCTATAATTCACCCCTCCACTTT
>TRBJ1-2|.|TRBV29-1|.
CSDGRLAYFTF
TGCAGCGATGGGAGGCTCGCATACTTCACCTTC
>TRBJ2-4|.|TRBV14|.
CASSESAGFSKNIQYF
TGTGCCAGCAGCGAAAGTGCAGGGTTTTCCAAAAACATTCAGTACTTC
>TRBJ1-2|.|TRBV5-6|few
CASSYDRFNYGYTF
TGTGCCAGCAGCTACGACAGATTTAACTATGGCTACACCTTC
>TRBJ2-5|TRBD1|TRBV5-1|.
CASSLEGTGGAWETQYF
TGCGCCAGCAGCTTGGAGGGGACAGGGGGCGCGTGGGAGACCCAGTACTTC